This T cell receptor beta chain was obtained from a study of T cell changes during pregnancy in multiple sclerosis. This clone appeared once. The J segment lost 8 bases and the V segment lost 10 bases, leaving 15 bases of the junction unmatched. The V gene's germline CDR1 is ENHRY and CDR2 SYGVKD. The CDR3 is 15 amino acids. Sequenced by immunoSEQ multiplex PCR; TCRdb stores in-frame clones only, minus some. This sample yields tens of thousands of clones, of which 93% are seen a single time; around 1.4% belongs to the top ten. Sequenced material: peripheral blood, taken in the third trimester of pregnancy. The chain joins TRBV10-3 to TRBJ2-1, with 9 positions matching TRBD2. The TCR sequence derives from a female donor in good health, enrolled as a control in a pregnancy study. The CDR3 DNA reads TGTGCCACCAGATCTCGGGTAGCGGGAGAGGATGAGCAGTTCTTC. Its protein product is CATRSRVAGEDEQFF.